Included here is one T cell receptor beta chain sequence, with context. Its cognate antigen is unknown. Only in-frame clones appear in the TCRdb table, and some are missing; sequencing was by immunoSEQ multiplex PCR. The table has approximately 60,000 clones, roughly 81% seen once. As for time point: week 23, last vaccination. Doses consisted of 300 ug of mutant IDH1 20-mer peptide each, paired with topical imiquimod. This sample stems from a study of a mutant IDH1 vaccine in newly diagnosed glioma. Study overall: The first vaccination came 4-6 weeks after radiotherapy alone, or with temozolomide cycles.

The CDR3 covers 15 residues. The germline gives CDR1 WSHSY, CDR2 SAAADI. V was pared by 6 bases and J by 7 bases, with 16 bases between. This chain links TRBV10-2 with TRBJ1-6; D perhaps matches TRBD1 (6 bases). The sequences come from PBMCs, collected from a glioma patient whose treatment included an IDH1 peptide vaccine. This sequence was found in a woman in her forties with glioma. Some clones in this sample may be carry-over from other donors' samples. The CDR3 reads CASRLPGHQNSPLHF. Written as DNA, the CDR3 is TGCGCCAGCAGGCTTCCGGGACACCAGAATTCACCCCTCCACTTT.